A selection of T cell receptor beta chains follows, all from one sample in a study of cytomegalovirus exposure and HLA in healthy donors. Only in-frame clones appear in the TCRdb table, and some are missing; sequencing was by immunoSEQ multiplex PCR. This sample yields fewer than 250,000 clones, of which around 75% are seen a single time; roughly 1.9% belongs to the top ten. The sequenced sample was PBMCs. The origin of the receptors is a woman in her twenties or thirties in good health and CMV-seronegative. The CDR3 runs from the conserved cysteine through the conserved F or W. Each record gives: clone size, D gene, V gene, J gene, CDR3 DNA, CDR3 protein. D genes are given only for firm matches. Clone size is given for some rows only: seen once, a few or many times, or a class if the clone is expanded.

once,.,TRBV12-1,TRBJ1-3,TGTGCCAGCAGGGGACAGGATAACTCTGGAAACACCATATATTTT,CASRGQDNSGNTIYF
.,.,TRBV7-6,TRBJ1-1,TGTGCCAGCAGCCGTACTCGTAACACTGAAGCTTTCTTT,CASSRTRNTEAFF
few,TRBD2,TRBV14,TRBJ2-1,TGTGCCAGCAGCACATCCGGGAGGCTTGTCTACAATGAGCAGTTCTTC,CASSTSGRLVYNEQFF
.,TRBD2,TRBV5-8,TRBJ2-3,TGTGCCAGCAGCCCGGGACTAGCGGGGGTTGATACGCAGTATTTT,CASSPGLAGVDTQYF
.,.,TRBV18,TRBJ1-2,TGTGCCAGCTCCCTAGACGGTGGCTATGGCTACACCTTC,CASSLDGGYGYTF
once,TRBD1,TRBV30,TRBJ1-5,TGTGCCTGGAACCCCGGACAGGTCGGTGAGCCCCAGCATTTT,CAWNPGQVGEPQHF
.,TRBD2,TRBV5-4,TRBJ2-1,TGTGCCAGCAGCGTGCTAGCGGGAGGGCCATGGGAGCAGTTCTTC,CASSVLAGGPWEQFF
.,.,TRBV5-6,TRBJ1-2,TGTGCCAGCAGCTTGGACAGGTACTATGGCTACACCTTC,CASSLDRYYGYTF
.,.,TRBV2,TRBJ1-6,TGTGCCAGCAGTAACAGGTGGAATTCACCCCTCCACTTT,CASSNRWNSPLHF
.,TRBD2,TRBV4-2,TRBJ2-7,TGTGCCAGCAGCCAAGATCTGGTGGCTAGCGGGGGCTCAAGCTCCTACGAGCAGTACTTC,CASSQDLVASGGSSSYEQYF
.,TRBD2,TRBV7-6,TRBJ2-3,TGTGCCAGCAGCTCGAGCGGGGGGGCCAGAGATACGCAGTATTTT,CASSSSGGARDTQYF
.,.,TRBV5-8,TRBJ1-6,TGTGCCAGCAGCTTGGAGGAGGGCTGGGGTTCACCCCTCCACTTT,CASSLEEGWGSPLHF